One sample yielded the 20 T cell receptor beta chains listed below, sequenced in a study of T cells in Graves' hyperthyroidism and ophthalmopathy. Amplified TCR beta CDR3 regions came from RNA transcripts. HTBI primers drove first-round RT-PCR of the TCR CDR3. MiXCR was run by TCRdb on the multiplex PCR reads, yielding one entry per CDR3 protein. The profile shows some 600,000 distinct CDR3 sequences, approximately 14% of them singletons. The specimen sequenced was blood. The origin of the receptors is a woman aged 25 to 39 with Graves' hyperthyroidism that later progressed to Graves' ophthalmopathy.

This clonotype was detected many times. This sequence joins TRBV6-1 and TRBJ1-3; TRBD1 agrees at 7 bases. V was pared by 0 bases and J by 7 bases, with 6 bases of the junction left unmatched. CDR3 length: 15 amino acids. Germline CDR1 reads MNHNS; CDR2 reads SASEGT. This CDR3 reads CASSEAGTEANTIYF. As DNA, the CDR3 is TGTGCCAGCAGTGAAGCCGGGACAGAGGCGAACACCATATATTTT.

This clonotype was seen at least ten times. The chain employs TRBV27 and TRBJ2-5; no firm D call. CDR3 length: 14 amino acids. The V end lost 8 bases, the J end lost 5 bases, and 18 bases lay between the germline ends. From germline, CDR1 is MNHEY and CDR2 SMNVEV (reference sequence). In DNA, the CDR3 is TGTGCCAGCTCCCTAATAGCCTCTGGGGAGACCCAGTACTTC. Translation: CASSLIASGETQYF.

This clonotype was found many times. The chain combines TRBV29-1 with TRBJ2-7, with D perhaps TRBD1 (5 bases). Germline V gives CDR1 SQVTM, CDR2 ANQGSEA. This CDR3 has 12 residues. Between the trimmed V and J ends, which lost 5 bases and 6 bases, there was a span of 14 bases. In nucleotides, the CDR3 is TGCAGCGTTATAAGGGGCACAAGCGAGCAGTACTTC. Encoded protein: CSVIRGTSEQYF.

This clonotype was observed at least ten times. The chain employs TRBV27 and TRBJ2-7, with TRBD1 matching 8 bases. The CDR3 is 15 residues long. CDR1 is MNHEY and CDR2 is SMNVEV in the germline V gene (reference sequence). The V and J ends lost 4 bases and 3 bases, in that order; junction bases with no gene match: 8. For the CDR3, the DNA is TGTGCCAGCAGTTCCCTCAGGGGGCTGGACTACGAGCAGTACTTC. Translating it yields CASSSLRGLDYEQYF.

The sample holds many counts of this clonotype. V and J are TRBV29-1 and TRBJ2-1; 9 positions agree with TRBD1. The length of the CDR3 is 13 residues. Germline CDR1 and CDR2: SQVTM and ANQGSEA. Germline trimming cut 7 bases from V and 7 bases from J; bases unmatched to any gene: 8. CDR3 sequence: CSAGTGNGNEQFF. The CDR3 bases are TGCAGCGCTGGGACAGGGAACGGGAATGAGCAGTTCTTC.

This chain connects TRBV19 to TRBJ1-3; D ambiguous. From germline, CDR1 is LNHDA and CDR2 SQIVND (reference sequence). Trimming left V 3 bases short and J 2 bases short, with 17 bases between. This CDR3 contains 17 residues. The CDR3 reads CASSIDMGWSPGNTIYF. CDR3 bases: TGTGCCAGTAGTATTGACATGGGGTGGTCCCCTGGAAACACCATATATTTT.

The chain has TRBV4-3 and TRBJ2-7; TRBD2 aligns across 7 bases. The CDR3 is made up of 15 amino acids. Germline assignment: CDR1 LGHNA and CDR2 YSLEER. J lost 7 bases, V lost 1 base, and 10 bases had no gene match. CDR3 loop: CASSQGIAGVEEQYF. CDR3 nucleotides: TGCGCCAGCAGCCAAGGAATCGCGGGAGTGGAAGAGCAGTACTTC.

This clonotype came up many times. The rearrangement joins TRBV29-1 to TRBJ2-1; 7 nucleotides match TRBD1. CDR1 is SQVTM, CDR2 ANQGSEA, per germline. Trimming at V came to 4 bases and at J to 4 bases, leaving 13 bases not matched to a gene. The CDR3 runs to 16 residues. DNA for the CDR3: TGCAGCGTTGTGATGAAGGGGGCCGTAAGGTACAATGAGCAGTTCTTC. It is translated as CSVVMKGAVRYNEQFF.

J is TRBJ2-2 and V is TRBV7-9; possible D gene TRBD1, 5 bases. The germline V gene has CDR1 SEHNR and CDR2 FQNEAQ (reference sequence). Trimming shortened V by 2 bases and J by 6 bases, and 10 bases separated the two germline ends. The length of the CDR3 is 14 residues. The DNA for the CDR3 is TGTGCCAGCAGCTTATGGGGCAGAGCCGGGGAGCTGTTTTTT. Protein product: CASSLWGRAGELFF.

This clonotype was counted at least ten times. CDR3 bases: TGTGCCATCACCAACCCCAACATTGGTGAGCAGTTCTTC. This sequence encodes CAITNPNIGEQFF. J is TRBJ2-1 and V is TRBV10-3, with D unclear. Germline V lookup: CDR1 ENHRY, CDR2 SYGVKD. This CDR3 contains 13 residues. Trimming pared 7 bases from V and 9 bases from J, leaving 16 bases between.

At least ten counts were recorded for this clonotype. V and J are TRBV15 and TRBJ2-1; perhaps TRBD2 as D (6 bases). The germline V gene has CDR1 LNHNV and CDR2 YYDKDF (reference sequence). V was cut by 2 bases and J by 8 bases, with 13 bases left in between. The CDR3 sequence is 14 residues long. CDR3 DNA: TGTGCCACCAGCAGACATAGGGAGGCCCATGAGCAGTTCTTC. Amino acids: CATSRHREAHEQFF.

This clonotype was counted at least ten times. The chain uses TRBV27 and TRBJ2-2; TRBD1 might be the D (5 bases). The ends were cut back, 7 bases at V and 2 bases at J, with 11 bases in the middle. CDR3 length equals 14 residues. Germline-derived CDR1 and CDR2 are MNHEY and SMNVEV (reference sequence). The CDR3, as DNA: TGTGCCAGCAACCCAGACAGTAACACCGGGGAGCTGTTTTTT. This sequence encodes CASNPDSNTGELFF.

This clonotype was counted at least ten times. CDR3 protein: CASSPGRTNTEAFF. CDR3 in DNA: TGTGCCAGCAGCCCGGGACGGACGAACACTGAAGCTTTCTTT. The gene calls are TRBV28 and TRBJ1-1, with D maybe TRBD1 (5 bases). The V and J ends lost 6 bases and 1 base respectively, with 12 bases between them. The CDR3 has 14 residues. Germline V gene lookup returns CDR1 MDHEN and CDR2 SYDVKM.

This clonotype was recorded at least ten times. V gene TRBV24-1 combines with J gene TRBJ1-2, with D unclear. The CDR3 runs 13 residues. Trimming removed 4 bases at V and 8 bases at J, with 13 bases between. Germline V gives CDR1 KGHDR, CDR2 SFDVKD. CDR3 bases: TGTGCCACCAGTGACACAGACCGCGGGGGCTACACCTTC. It specifies CATSDTDRGGYTF.

The J gene is TRBJ1-5, the V gene TRBV6-1; D gene uncertain. The CDR3 spans 14 residues. Trimming cost V 4 bases and J 0 bases, with 7 bases left between them. Germline CDR1 is MNHNS and CDR2 is SASEGT. Here the CDR3 DNA reads TGTGCCAGCAGTGGACACTATAGCAATCAGCCCCAGCATTTT. Translated, it gives CASSGHYSNQPQHF.

Ten or more counts support this clonotype. In DNA form, the CDR3 reads TGTGCCAGCAGTTTAATGGGGCCTGACTCCTACGAGCAGTACTTC. Protein sequence: CASSLMGPDSYEQYF. V and J are TRBV27 and TRBJ2-7, with D possibly TRBD1 on 5 matching bases. The CDR3 is 15 residues long. V gave up 2 bases and J gave up 0 bases, with 11 bases separating them. Per the germline V gene, CDR1 is MNHEY and CDR2 is SMNVEV (reference sequence).

This chain links TRBV7-9 with TRBJ1-1; no firm D call. The V end lost 2 bases, the J end lost 7 bases, and 11 bases lay between the germline ends. The CDR3 loop spans 13 amino acids. The germline V gene has CDR1 SEHNR and CDR2 FQNEAQ (reference sequence). CDR3 in amino acids: CASSLMQSDEAFF. For the CDR3, the DNA is TGTGCCAGCAGCTTAATGCAGTCCGATGAAGCTTTCTTT.

This chain connects TRBV11-3 to TRBJ1-3, with D unclear. The germline V gene encodes CDR1 SGHNT and CDR2 YENEEA. V was shortened by 4 bases and J by 5 bases, with 21 bases between the two germline ends. The length of the CDR3 is 17 residues. In DNA, the CDR3 is TGTGCCAGCAGCTCTTTATCCGGGCCTCCGAGGAGAAACACCATATATTTT. This translates into CASSSLSGPPRRNTIYF. Combining the CDR3 with reference TRBV11-3 and TRBJ1-3 gives the whole variable domain EAGVVQSPRYKIIEKKQPVAFWCNPISGHNTLYWYLQNLGQGPELLIRYENEEAVDDSQLPKDRFSAERLKGVDSTLKIQPAELGDSAVYLCASSSLSGPPRRNTIYFGEGSWLTVV.

This clonotype was recorded at least ten times. The J gene is TRBJ2-1, the V gene TRBV5-6; possible D gene TRBD2, 5 bases. This CDR3 is built from 15 residues. CDR1 SGHDT and CDR2 YYEEEE come from the germline V gene. With 4 bases removed from V and 0 bases from J, the gap between germline ends came to 11 bases. The CDR3 here is CASSRELYSYNEQFF. The CDR3 coding sequence is TGTGCCAGCAGCAGGGAGCTTTACTCCTACAATGAGCAGTTCTTC.

This clonotype was seen ten or more times. The gene calls are TRBV19 and TRBJ1-1; D is unresolved. CDR1 LNHDA and CDR2 SQIVND come from the germline V gene (reference sequence). The length of the CDR3 is 17 residues. The V end lost 4 bases, the J end lost 0 bases, and 18 bases lay between the germline ends. CDR3 sequence: CASSTNSHRVMNTEAFF. CDR3 coding DNA: TGTGCCAGTAGTACGAACTCCCATCGGGTCATGAACACTGAAGCTTTCTTT.